The 17 T cell receptor beta chains in this list originate from one sample, sequenced in a study of T cells after yellow fever vaccination. Each CDR3 protein is one row after TCRdb ran MiXCR on the 5' RACE reads. The data hold approximately 260,000 distinct CDR3 sequences, with 10% to 15% observed a single time. Sequencing used CD4+ T cells sorted from PBMCs, obtained 45 days after the yellow fever booster vaccination. The receptors come from a man aged 25-45 years who received the YFV17D yellow fever vaccine.

This clonotype was seen only a few times. This sequence joins TRBV24-1 and TRBJ2-6; D is unresolved. Per the germline V gene, CDR1 is KGHDR and CDR2 is SFDVKD. The CDR3 totals 16 residues. Trimming removed 9 bases from V and 0 bases from J, with 14 bases in between. The CDR3 is CATGDSRFSGANVLTF. CDR3 in DNA: TGTGCCACCGGGGATTCCAGGTTCTCTGGGGCCAACGTCCTGACTTTC.

The V call is TRBV6-1, the J call TRBJ2-3, with a possible D match to TRBD2 (6 bases). V was trimmed by 6 bases and J by 1 base, leaving 14 bases between them. Germline CDR1 MNHNS, CDR2 SASEGT. CDR3 length equals 15 residues. CDR3 in DNA: TGTGCCAGCAGGGGGATAGCGGCCCGCACAGATACGCAGTATTTT. As protein: CASRGIAARTDTQYF.

The chain employs TRBV7-2 and TRBJ2-5; 13 nucleotides agree with TRBD2. Germline CDR1 SGHTA, CDR2 FQGNSA. The CDR3 is made up of 17 amino acids. The J segment lost 5 bases and the V segment lost 5 bases, leaving 11 bases of the junction unmatched. CDR3 loop: CASSEGLAGAMRETQYF. The CDR3, as DNA: TGTGCCAGCAGCGAAGGACTAGCGGGAGCAATGAGGGAGACCCAGTACTTC.

The genes are TRBV5-1 and TRBJ2-1, with 10 positions matching TRBD2. J gave up 8 bases and V 6 bases, and 14 bases lay outside the gene matches. The length of the CDR3 is 16 residues. CDR1 is SGHRS and CDR2 is YFSETQ in the germline V gene. The CDR3 DNA sequence: TGCGCCAGCACCATGGGGCTAGCGGGAGTGGTCGATGAGCAGTTCTTC. This encodes CASTMGLAGVVDEQFF.

This clonotype has only a few counts. The genes are TRBV24-1 and TRBJ2-1, with TRBD2 matching 7 bases. CDR3 size: 13 residues. Germline lookup yields CDR1 KGHDR and CDR2 SFDVKD. Trimming removed 9 bases from V and 2 bases from J; junction bases left unmatched: 3. DNA of the CDR3: TGTGCCACCGGTACTAGCGCCTACAATGAGCAGTTCTTC. This sequence encodes CATGTSAYNEQFF.

Turning to this clonotype: Sequence at one end of the junction differs from germline and may be a read error. The gene calls are TRBV6-5 and TRBJ1-1; unclear D gene. Per the germline V gene, CDR1 is MNHEY and CDR2 is SVGAGI. The CDR3 totals 14 residues. This chain's CDR3 is CASSYRGRTTEALF. The CDR3 region has the DNA TGTGCCAGCAGTTACAGAGGGAGAACAACTGAAGCTCTCTTT.

The chain uses TRBV4-3 and TRBJ2-1; 10 positions match TRBD2. V dropped 1 base and J dropped 8; count of bases not matched to a gene: 8. The CDR3 is made up of 16 amino acids. Per germline, CDR1 LGHNA and CDR2 YSLEER. The CDR3 sequence is CASSQAPSGRGDEQFF. The CDR3 coding sequence is TGCGCCAGCAGCCAAGCACCAAGCGGGAGGGGGGATGAGCAGTTCTTC.

This chain links TRBV6-1 with TRBJ2-7; 10 bases line up with TRBD2. Germline V CDR1 and CDR2: MNHNS, SASEGT. With V trimmed by 6 bases and J by 2 bases, 4 bases remained unmatched. The CDR3 has 14 residues. The CDR3 DNA is TGTGCCAGCAGAGCGGGGGGGACACCCTACGAGCAGTACTTC. Translating it yields CASRAGGTPYEQYF.

Concerning this clonotype itself: With a much larger clone just one base away, this may be a read error. The J gene is TRBJ2-1, the V gene TRBV7-9; perhaps TRBD2 as D (7 bases). CDR3 size: 15 residues. CDR1 and CDR2 from the germline V gene are SEHNR and FQNEAQ (reference sequence). Written as DNA, the CDR3 is TGTACCAGCAGCTTAGGGGGGGTGCTCCGGGGTGAGCAGTTCTTC. This gives the protein CTSSLGGVLRGEQFF.

This clonotype was seen more than once but under ten times. J is TRBJ2-2 and V is TRBV29-1, with a tentative D call TRBD1 (5 bases). Germline V gene data show CDR1 as SQVTM and CDR2 as ANQGSEA. The CDR3 extends over 13 amino acids. Trimming removed 4 bases from V and 5 bases from J, with 11 bases in between. The CDR3 nucleotides read TGCAGCGTTGCAAAAGACAGTACCGGGGAGCTGTTTTTT. This gives the protein CSVAKDSTGELFF.

The V and J genes are TRBV15 and TRBJ2-7; D is undetermined. V lost 2 bases to trimming and J lost 3 bases, with 8 bases between them. Looked up from germline, CDR1 is LNHNV and CDR2 is YYDKDF (reference sequence). The CDR3 covers 13 residues. The CDR3 DNA is TGTGCCACCAGCAGACCCCCCAGCTACGAGCAGTACTTC. Translation gives CATSRPPSYEQYF.

CDR3 protein: CASSPQAGGAGELFF. As DNA, the CDR3 is TGTGCCAGCAGCCCCCAGGCGGGAGGTGCCGGGGAGCTGTTTTTT. This sequence joins TRBV11-3 and TRBJ2-2; 8 bases are shared with TRBD2. Trimming took 5 bases from V and 6 from J; bases not matched to a gene: 8. Per germline, CDR1 SGHNT and CDR2 YENEEA. The CDR3 has 15 amino acids.

This chain joins TRBV5-1 and TRBJ2-5; the match to TRBD1 covers 9 bases. Trimming took 4 bases from V and 5 from J; bases not matched to a gene: 6. From germline, CDR1 is SGHRS and CDR2 YFSETQ. This CDR3 is 14 amino acids long. CDR3 protein: CASSTDRGSETQYF. The DNA for the CDR3 is TGCGCCAGCAGCACAGACAGGGGGAGCGAGACCCAGTACTTC.

V and J are TRBV5-1 and TRBJ2-1; D perhaps matches TRBD2 (6 bases). The length of the CDR3 is 15 residues. Germline V gives CDR1 SGHRS, CDR2 YFSETQ. Trimming removed 0 bases at V and 6 bases at J, with 13 bases between. In nucleotides, the CDR3 is TGCGCCAGCAGCTTGGCTACGGGAGTAATCAATGAGCAGTTCTTC. Its protein product is CASSLATGVINEQFF.

This chain connects TRBV2 to TRBJ2-3; no clear D. Germline V gene sequence: CDR1 SNHLY, CDR2 FYNNEI. Deletions cut 4 bases from V and 7 bases from J, with 6 bases between. The CDR3 runs 11 residues. In DNA, the CDR3 is TGTGCCAGCAGTGTTGAGAATACGCAGTATTTT. Its protein is CASSVENTQYF.

This sequence joins TRBV14 and TRBJ2-3; D is possibly TRBD2 (5 bases). CDR1 is SGHDN and CDR2 is FVKESK in the germline V gene. This CDR3 is built from 17 residues. Trimming stripped 0 bases from V and 4 bases from J, with 17 bases between. The CDR3: CASSQDALALMPDTQYF. Written as DNA, the CDR3 is TGTGCCAGCAGCCAAGATGCTCTAGCACTGATGCCAGATACGCAGTATTTT.

The chain links TRBV5-1 to TRBJ2-2; 10 bases are shared with TRBD2. Germline CDR1 is SGHRS and CDR2 is YFSETQ. V was clipped by 4 bases and J by 3 bases; unmatched bases: 6. The CDR3 consists of 16 residues. CDR3: CASSTAGLADTGELFF. For the CDR3, the DNA is TGCGCCAGCAGCACAGCAGGACTAGCGGACACCGGGGAGCTGTTTTTT. The variable domain in full, completed from reference TRBV5-1 and TRBJ2-2, reads KAGVTQTPRYLIKTRGQQVTLSCSPISGHRSVSWYQQTPGQGLQFLFEYFSETQRNKGNFPGRFSGRQFSNSRSEMNVSTLELGDSALYLCASSTAGLADTGELFFGEGSRLTVL.